A single T cell receptor (beta chain) is shown here with its context. The antigen remains undetermined. This sample's time point: baseline pretreatment blood. Treatment described: 15 Gy SBRT to primary tumor, nephrectomy 4 weeks later. The CDR3 spans 15 residues. The germline V and J ends were trimmed by 5 bases and 0 bases, with 11 bases remaining between them. Germline lookup yields CDR1 SGHNT and CDR2 YENEEA. Some clones are missing from TCRdb's copy, which holds only in-frame ones; the method was immunoSEQ multiplex PCR. This table holds some 140,000 clones, approximately 90% found once. This record comes from a study of radiation and T cells in renal cell carcinoma. Whole-study findings and limits: From baseline, blood top tumor clonotypes peaked at 2 weeks post-radiation.

This sequence was found in a woman aged 45 to 65 with renal cell carcinoma. The sequences come from blood, collected from a patient whose treatment included radiotherapy and nephrectomy. The rearrangement uses TRBV11-3 and TRBJ2-1, with D uncertain. The chain's CDR3 is CASSPGDISYNEQFF. DNA for the CDR3: TGTGCCAGCAGCCCAGGCGACATCTCCTACAATGAGCAGTTCTTC.